This T cell receptor beta chain originates from a study of cytomegalovirus exposure and HLA in healthy donors. The CDR3 runs 13 residues. Trimming shortened V by 4 bases and J by 6 bases, and 11 bases separated the two germline ends. The germline gives CDR1 MDHEN, CDR2 SYDVKM. Findings of the study overall: Subsequent analysis showed first-cohort TCR clusters tending to co-occur in more than 90 validation repertoires. The authors listed over 150 TCR beta chains as cytomegalovirus-associated. A few of the chains that were CMV-associated were confirmed in vitro to be specific for CMV antigens.

Here immunoSEQ multiplex PCR was the method, and the copy in TCRdb shows in-frame clones only, minus some. The profile covers 150,000 to 200,000 clones, with 84% appearing a single time and 10% taken by the ten largest. To note about this clone: Its antigen is not known.

The sample consisted of PBMCs. The sequence derives from a man under 40 in good health and CMV-seropositive. V is TRBV28 and J is TRBJ2-3; D gene ambiguous. In nucleotides, the CDR3 is TGTGCCAGCAGTTCGACATATCCGGATACGCAGTATTTT. It specifies CASSSTYPDTQYF.